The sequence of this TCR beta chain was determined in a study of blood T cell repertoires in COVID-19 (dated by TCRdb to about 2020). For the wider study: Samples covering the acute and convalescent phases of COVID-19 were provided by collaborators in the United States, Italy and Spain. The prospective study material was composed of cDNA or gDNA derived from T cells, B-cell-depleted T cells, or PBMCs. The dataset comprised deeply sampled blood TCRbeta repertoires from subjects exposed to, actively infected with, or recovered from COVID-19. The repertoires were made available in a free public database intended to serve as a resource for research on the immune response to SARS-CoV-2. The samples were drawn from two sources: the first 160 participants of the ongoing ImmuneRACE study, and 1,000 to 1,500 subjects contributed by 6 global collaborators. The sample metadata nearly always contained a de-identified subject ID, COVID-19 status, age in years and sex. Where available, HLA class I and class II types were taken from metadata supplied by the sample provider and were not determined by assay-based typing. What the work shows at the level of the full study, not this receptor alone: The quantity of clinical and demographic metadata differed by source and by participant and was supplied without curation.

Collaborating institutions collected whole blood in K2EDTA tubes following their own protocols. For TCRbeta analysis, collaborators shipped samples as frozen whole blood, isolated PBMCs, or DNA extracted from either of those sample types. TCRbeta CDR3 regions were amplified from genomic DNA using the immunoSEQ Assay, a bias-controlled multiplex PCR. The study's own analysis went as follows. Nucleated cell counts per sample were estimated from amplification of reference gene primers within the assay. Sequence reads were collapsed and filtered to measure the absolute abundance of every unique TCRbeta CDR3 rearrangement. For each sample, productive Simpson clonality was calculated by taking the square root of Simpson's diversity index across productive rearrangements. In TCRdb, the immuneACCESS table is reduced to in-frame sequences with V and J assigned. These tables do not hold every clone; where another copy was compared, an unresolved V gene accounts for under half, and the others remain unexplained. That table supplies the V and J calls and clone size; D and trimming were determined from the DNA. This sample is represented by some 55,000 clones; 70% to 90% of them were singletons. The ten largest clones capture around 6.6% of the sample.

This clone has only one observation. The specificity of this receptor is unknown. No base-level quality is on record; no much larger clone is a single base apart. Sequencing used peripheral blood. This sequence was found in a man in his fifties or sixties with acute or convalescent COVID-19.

Read as DNA, the sequence is TGTGCCTGGAGCTGGACAGGGTCGGGTGAAAAACTGTTTTTT. Its amino acids are CAWSWTGSGEKLFF. The chain was built from TRBV30 and TRBJ1-4; 8 nucleotides in the junction match TRBD1. Here V drops 3 bases and J drops 7 bases, and the junction holds 7 bases not matched to any gene. Per the germline V gene (reference sequence), GTSNPN is the CDR1 and SVGIG is the CDR2. Spanning cysteine to phenylalanine, the CDR3 consists of 14 amino acids. Only the CDR3 part of the read is kept: 42 bases, read in frame from the first base. Extended through the reference TRBV30 and TRBJ1-4 proteins, this CDR3 yields the full variable domain: SQTIHQWPATLVQPVGSPLSLECTVEGTSNPNLYWYRQAAGRGLQLLFYSVGIGQISSEVPQNLSASRPQDRQFILSSKKLLLSDSGFYLCAWSWTGSGEKLFFGSGTQLSVL.